This T cell receptor beta chain was recovered during a study of cytomegalovirus exposure and HLA in healthy donors. Overall study results and limits: Whilst most TCR sequences proved rare, a subset of public TCRs occurred across many donors.

Clones were read by immunoSEQ multiplex PCR, and TCRdb kept only the in-frame ones, dropping some. The top ten hold less than 0.8% of the sample, which has 80,000 to 90,000 clones, 95% to 98% seen once. Concerning this clone itself: Antigen unknown.

The V end was cut by 7 bases, the J end by 2 bases, with 14 bases between. In germline, CDR1 is SQVTM, CDR2 ANQGSEA. The CDR3 length is 13 residues. This receptor was identified in a man between 18 and 29 years old in good health and CMV-seronegative. The chain recombines TRBV29-1 with TRBJ1-1; D may be TRBD1 (5 bases). Source material: PBMCs. The CDR3 region has the DNA TGCAGCGCTGCGACCGGGGGAAACACTGAAGCTTTCTTT. Translated, it gives CSAATGGNTEAFF.